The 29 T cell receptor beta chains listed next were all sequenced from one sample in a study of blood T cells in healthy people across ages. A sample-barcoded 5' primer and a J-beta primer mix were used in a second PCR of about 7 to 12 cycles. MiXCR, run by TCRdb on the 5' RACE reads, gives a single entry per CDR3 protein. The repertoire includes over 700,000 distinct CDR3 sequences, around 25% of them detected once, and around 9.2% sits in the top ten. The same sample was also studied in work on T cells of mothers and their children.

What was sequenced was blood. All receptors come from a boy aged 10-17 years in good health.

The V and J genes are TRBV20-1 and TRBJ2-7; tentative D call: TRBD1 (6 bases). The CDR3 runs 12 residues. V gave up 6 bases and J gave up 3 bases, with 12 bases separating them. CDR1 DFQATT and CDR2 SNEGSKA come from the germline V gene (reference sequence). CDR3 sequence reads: CSAHSGVYEQYF. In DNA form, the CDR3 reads TGCAGTGCACACTCAGGGGTCTACGAGCAGTACTTC.

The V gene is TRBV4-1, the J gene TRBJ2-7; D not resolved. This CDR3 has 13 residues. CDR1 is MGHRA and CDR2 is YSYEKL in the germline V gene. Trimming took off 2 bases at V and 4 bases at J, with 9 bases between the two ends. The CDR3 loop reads CASSQNPVYEQYF. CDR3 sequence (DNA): TGCGCCAGCAGCCAAAATCCCGTTTACGAGCAGTACTTC.

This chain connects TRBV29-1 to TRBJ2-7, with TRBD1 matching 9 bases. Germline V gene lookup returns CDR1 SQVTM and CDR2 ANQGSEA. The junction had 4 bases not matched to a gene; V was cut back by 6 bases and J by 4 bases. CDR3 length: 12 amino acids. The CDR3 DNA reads TGCAGCGTCGCGGGACAGGGTTACGAGCAGTACTTC. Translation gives CSVAGQGYEQYF.

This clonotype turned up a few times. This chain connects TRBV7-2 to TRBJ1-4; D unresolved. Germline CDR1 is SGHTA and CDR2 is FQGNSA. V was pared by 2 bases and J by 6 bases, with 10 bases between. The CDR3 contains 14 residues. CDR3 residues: CASSLISGDEKLFF. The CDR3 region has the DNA TGTGCCAGCAGCTTAATTTCGGGTGATGAAAAACTGTTTTTT.

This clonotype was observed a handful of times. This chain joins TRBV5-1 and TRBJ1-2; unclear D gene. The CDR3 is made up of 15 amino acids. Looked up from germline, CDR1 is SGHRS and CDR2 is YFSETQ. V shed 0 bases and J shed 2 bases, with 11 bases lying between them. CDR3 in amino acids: CASSLESVLNYGYTF. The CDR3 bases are TGCGCCAGCAGCTTGGAGTCCGTTTTGAACTATGGCTACACCTTC.

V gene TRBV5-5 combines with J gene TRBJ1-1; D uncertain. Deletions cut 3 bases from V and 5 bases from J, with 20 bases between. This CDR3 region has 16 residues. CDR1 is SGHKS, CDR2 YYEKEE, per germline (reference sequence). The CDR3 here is CASSSLLLGSGTEAFF. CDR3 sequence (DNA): TGTGCCAGCAGCTCCCTCCTCCTGGGGTCTGGGACTGAAGCTTTCTTT.

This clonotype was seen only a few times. CDR3 sequence: CASSQDDDGVRCDTQYF. CDR3 in DNA: TGTGCCAGCAGCCAAGACGACGACGGGGTGCGTTGTGATACGCAGTATTTT. J is TRBJ2-3 and V is TRBV3-1; D possibly corresponds to TRBD2 (5 bases). CDR1 and CDR2 from the germline V gene are LGHDT and YNNKEL (reference sequence). This CDR3 region has 17 residues. The V end was cut by 0 bases, the J end by 6 bases, with 19 bases between.

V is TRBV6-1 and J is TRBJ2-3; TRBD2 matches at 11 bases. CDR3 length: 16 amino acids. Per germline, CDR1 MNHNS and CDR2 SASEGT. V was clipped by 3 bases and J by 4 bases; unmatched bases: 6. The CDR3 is CASSDPLAGVPDTQYF. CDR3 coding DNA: TGTGCCAGCAGTGACCCACTAGCGGGAGTCCCAGATACGCAGTATTTT.

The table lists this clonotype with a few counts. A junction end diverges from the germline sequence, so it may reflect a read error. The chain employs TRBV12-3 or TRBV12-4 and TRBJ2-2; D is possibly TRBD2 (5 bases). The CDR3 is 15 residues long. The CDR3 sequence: CASTSQVRYTGKLFF. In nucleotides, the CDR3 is TGTGCCAGCACCTCGCAAGTTCGGTACACCGGGAAGCTGTTTTTT.

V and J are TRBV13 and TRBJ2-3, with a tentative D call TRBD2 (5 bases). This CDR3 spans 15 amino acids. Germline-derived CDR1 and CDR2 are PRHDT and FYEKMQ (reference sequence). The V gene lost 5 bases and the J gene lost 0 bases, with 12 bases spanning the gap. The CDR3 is CASSPRTSSTDTQYF. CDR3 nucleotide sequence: TGTGCCAGCAGCCCCCGGACTTCTAGCACAGATACGCAGTATTTT.

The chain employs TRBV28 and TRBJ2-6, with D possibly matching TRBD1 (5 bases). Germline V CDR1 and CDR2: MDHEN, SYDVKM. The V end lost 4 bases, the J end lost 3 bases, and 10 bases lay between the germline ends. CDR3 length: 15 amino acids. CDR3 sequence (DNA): TGTGCCAGCAGTTCCCCAGGGAATGGGGCCAACGTCCTGACTTTC. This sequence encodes CASSSPGNGANVLTF.

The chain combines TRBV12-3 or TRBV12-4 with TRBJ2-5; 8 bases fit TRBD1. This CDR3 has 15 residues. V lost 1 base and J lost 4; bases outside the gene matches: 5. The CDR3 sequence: CASSLDDRGGETQYF. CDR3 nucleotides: TGTGCCAGCAGTTTAGACGACAGGGGTGGAGAGACCCAGTACTTC.

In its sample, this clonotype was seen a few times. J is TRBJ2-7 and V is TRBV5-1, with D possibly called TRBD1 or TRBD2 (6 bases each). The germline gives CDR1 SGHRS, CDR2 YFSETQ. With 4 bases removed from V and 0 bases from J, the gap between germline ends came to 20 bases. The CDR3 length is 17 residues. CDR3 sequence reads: CASSLGGQHLPSYEQYF. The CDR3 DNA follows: TGCGCCAGCAGCCTCGGGGGCCAACACCTCCCCTCCTACGAGCAGTACTTC.

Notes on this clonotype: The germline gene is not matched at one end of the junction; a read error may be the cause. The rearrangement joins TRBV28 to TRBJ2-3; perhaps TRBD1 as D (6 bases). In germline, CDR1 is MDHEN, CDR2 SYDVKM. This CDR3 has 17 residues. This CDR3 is CTSTHPGQAIPTDTQYF. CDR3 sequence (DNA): TGTACCAGCACCCATCCGGGACAAGCAATCCCCACAGATACGCAGTATTTT.

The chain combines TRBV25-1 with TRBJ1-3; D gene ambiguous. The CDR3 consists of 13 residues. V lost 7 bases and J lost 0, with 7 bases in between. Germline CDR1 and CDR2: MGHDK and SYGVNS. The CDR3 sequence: CASTPDSGNTIYF. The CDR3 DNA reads TGTGCCAGCACCCCCGACTCTGGAAACACCATATATTTT. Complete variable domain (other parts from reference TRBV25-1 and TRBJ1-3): EADIYQTPRYLVIGTGKKITLECSQTMGHDKMYWYQQDPGMELHLIHYSYGVNSTEKGDLSSESTVSRIRTEHFPLTLESARPSHTSQYLCASTPDSGNTIYFGEGSWLTVV.

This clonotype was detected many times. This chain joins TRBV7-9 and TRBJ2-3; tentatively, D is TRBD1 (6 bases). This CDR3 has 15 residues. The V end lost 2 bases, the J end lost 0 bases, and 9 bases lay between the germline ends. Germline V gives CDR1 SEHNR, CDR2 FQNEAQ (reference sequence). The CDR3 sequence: CASSLSGTSTDTQYF. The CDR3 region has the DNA TGTGCCAGCAGCTTATCCGGGACAAGCACAGATACGCAGTATTTT.

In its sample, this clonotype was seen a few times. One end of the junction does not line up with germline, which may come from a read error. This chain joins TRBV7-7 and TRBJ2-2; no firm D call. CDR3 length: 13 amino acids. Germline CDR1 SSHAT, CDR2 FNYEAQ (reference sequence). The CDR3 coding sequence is TGTGCTAGCAGCCCGATAGTAACCGGGGAGCTGTTTTTT. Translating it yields CASSPIVTGELFF.

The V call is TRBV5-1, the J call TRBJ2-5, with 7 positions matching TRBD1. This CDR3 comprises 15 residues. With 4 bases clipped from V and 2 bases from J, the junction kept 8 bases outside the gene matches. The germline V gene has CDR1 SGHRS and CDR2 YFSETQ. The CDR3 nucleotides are TGCGCCAGCAGCCTGACAGGGTGGGATCAAGAGACCCAGTACTTC. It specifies CASSLTGWDQETQYF. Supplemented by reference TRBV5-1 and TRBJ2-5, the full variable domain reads KAGVTQTPRYLIKTRGQQVTLSCSPISGHRSVSWYQQTPGQGLQFLFEYFSETQRNKGNFPGRFSGRQFSNSRSEMNVSTLELGDSALYLCASSLTGWDQETQYFGPGTRLLVL.

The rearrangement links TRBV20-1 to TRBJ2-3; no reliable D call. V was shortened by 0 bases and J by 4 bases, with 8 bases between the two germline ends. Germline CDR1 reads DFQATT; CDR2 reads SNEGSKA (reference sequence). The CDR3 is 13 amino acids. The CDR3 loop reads CSARDPVADTQYF. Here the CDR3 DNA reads TGCAGTGCTAGAGATCCCGTGGCAGATACGCAGTATTTT.

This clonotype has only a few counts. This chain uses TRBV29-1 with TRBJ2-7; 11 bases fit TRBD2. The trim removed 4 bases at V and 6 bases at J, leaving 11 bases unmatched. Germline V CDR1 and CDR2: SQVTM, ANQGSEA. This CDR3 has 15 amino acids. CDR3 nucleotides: TGCAGCGTTGCCACAAGACTAGCGGGAAACCTCGAGCAGTACTTC. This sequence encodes CSVATRLAGNLEQYF.

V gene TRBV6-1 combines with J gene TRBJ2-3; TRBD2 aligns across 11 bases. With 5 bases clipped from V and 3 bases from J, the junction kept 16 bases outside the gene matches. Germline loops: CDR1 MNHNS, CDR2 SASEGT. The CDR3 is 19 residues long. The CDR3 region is CASSTKSHRLAGLTDTQYF. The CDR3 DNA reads TGTGCCAGCAGTACAAAAAGCCATCGACTAGCGGGGTTGACAGATACGCAGTATTTT.

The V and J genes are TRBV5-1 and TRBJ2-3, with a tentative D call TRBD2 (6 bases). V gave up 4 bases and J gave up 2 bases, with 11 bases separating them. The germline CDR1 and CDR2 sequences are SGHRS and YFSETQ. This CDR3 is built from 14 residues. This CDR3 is CASSRGTATDTQYF. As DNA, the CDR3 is TGCGCCAGCAGCCGCGGGACTGCCACAGATACGCAGTATTTT.

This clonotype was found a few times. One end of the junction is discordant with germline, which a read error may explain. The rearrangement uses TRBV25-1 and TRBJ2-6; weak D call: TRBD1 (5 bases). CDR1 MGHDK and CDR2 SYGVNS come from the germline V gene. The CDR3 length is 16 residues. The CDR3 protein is CASSVAGRPGANVLTF. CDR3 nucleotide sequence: TGTGCCAGCAGTGTGGCAGGCCGTCCTGGGGCCAACGTTCTGACTTTC.

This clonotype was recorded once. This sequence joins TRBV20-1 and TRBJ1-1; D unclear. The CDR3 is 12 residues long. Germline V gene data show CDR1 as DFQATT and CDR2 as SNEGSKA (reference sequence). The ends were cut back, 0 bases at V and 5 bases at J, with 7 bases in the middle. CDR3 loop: CSARDAGTEAFF. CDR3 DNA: TGCAGTGCTAGAGATGCGGGGACTGAAGCTTTCTTT.

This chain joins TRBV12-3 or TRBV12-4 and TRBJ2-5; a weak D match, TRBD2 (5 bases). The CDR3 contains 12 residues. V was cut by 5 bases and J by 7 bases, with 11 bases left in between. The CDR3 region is CASSPTAGTQYF. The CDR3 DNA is TGTGCCAGCAGTCCCACGGCGGGGACCCAGTACTTC.

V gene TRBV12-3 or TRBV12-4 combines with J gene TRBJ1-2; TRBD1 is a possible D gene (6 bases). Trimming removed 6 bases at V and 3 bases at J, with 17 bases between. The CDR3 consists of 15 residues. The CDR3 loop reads CASSSYKEGDYGYTF. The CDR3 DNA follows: TGTGCCAGCAGCTCATATAAAGAGGGGGACTATGGCTACACCTTC.

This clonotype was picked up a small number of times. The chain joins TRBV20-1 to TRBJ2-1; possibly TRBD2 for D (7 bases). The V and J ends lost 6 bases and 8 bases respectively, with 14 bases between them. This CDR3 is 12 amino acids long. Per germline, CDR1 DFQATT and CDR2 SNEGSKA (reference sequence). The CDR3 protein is CSALTGGYEQFF. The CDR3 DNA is TGCAGTGCGCTCACGGGGGGCTATGAGCAGTTCTTC.

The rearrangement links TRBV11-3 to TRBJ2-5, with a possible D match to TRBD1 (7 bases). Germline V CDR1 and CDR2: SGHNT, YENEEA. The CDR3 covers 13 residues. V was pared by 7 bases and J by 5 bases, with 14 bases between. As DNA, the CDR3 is TGTGCCAGCACCCGGACAGGAGGGGAGACCCAGTACTTC. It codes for CASTRTGGETQYF.

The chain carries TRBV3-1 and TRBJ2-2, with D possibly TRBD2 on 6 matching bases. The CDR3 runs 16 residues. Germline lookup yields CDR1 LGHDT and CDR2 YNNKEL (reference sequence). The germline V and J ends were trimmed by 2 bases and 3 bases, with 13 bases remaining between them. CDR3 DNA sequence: TGTGCCAGCAGCCAAAACCTCTGGGGGGACACCGGGGAGCTGTTTTTT. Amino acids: CASSQNLWGDTGELFF.